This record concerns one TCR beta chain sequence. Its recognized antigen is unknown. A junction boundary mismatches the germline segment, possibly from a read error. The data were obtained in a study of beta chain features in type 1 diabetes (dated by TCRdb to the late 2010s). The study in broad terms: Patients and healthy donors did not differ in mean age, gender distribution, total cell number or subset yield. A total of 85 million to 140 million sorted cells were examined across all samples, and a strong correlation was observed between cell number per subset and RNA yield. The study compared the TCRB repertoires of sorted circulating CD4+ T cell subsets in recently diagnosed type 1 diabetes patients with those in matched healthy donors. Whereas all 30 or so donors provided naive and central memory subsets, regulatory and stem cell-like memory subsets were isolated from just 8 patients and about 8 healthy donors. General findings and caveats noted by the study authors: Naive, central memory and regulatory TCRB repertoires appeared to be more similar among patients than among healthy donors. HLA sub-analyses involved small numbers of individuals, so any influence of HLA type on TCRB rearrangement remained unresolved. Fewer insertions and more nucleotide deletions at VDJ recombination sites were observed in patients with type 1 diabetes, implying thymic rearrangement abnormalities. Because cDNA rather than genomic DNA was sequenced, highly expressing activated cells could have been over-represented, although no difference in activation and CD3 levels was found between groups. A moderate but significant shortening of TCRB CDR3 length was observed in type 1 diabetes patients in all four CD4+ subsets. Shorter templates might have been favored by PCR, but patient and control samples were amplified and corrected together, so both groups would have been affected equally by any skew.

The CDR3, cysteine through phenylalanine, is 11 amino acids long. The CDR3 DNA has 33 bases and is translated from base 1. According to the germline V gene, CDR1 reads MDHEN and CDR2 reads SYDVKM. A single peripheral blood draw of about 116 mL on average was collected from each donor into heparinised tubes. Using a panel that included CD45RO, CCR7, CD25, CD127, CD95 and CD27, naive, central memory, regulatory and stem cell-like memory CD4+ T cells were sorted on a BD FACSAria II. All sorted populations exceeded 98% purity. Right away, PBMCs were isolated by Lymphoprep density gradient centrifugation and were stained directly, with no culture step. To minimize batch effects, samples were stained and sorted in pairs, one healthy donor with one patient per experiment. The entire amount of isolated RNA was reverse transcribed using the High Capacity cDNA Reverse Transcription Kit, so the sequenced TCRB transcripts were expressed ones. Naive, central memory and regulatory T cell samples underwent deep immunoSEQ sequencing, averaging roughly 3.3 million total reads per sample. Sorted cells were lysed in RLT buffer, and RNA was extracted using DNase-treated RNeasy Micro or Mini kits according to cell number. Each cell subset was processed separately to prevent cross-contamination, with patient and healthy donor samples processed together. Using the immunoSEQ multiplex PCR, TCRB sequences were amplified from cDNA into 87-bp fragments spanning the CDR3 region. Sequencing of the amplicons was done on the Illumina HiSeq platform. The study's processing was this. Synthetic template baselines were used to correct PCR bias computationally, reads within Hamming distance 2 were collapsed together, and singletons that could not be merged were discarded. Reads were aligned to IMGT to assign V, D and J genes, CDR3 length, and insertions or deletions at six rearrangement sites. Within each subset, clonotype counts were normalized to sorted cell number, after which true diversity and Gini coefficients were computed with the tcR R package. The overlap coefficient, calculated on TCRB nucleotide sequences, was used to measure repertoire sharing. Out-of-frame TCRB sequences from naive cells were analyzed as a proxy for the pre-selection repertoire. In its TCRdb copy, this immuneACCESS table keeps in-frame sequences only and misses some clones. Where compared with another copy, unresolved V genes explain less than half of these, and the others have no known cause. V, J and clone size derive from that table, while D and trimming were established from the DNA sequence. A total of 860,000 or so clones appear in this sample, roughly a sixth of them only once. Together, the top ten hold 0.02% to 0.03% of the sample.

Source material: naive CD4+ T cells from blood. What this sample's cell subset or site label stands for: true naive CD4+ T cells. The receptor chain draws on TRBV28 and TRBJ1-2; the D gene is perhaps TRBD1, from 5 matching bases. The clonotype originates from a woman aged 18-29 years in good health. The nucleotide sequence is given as TGTGCCAGCAGTTTACTCCGGGACTTGGCCTTC. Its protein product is CASSLLRDLAF.